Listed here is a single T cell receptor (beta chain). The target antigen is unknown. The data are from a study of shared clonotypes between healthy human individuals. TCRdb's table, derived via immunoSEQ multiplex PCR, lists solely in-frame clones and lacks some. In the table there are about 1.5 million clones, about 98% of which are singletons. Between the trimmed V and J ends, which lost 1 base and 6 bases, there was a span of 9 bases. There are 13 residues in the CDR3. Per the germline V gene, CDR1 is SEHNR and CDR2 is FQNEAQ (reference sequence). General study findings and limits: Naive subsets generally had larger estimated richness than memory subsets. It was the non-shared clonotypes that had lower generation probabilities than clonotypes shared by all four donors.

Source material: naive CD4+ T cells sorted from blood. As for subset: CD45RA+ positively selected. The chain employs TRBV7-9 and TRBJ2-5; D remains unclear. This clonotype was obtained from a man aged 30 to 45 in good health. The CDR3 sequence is CASSLEGGQTQYF. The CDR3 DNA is TGTGCCAGCAGCTTAGAGGGCGGCCAGACCCAGTACTTC.